A single sample is the source of the 8 T cell receptor beta chains below, sequenced in a study of monozygotic twins with cystic fibrosis. Assay: immunoSEQ multiplex PCR; the TCRdb copy retains only in-frame clones and omits some. The repertoire consists of 18,000 or so clones, with about 90% occurring once and the leading ten covering roughly 1.6%. The specimen was blood. The origin of the receptors is a girl aged 2-10 years with cystic fibrosis.

The genes are TRBV28 and TRBJ1-1; D call uncertain. V dropped 2 bases and J dropped 8 bases, with 15 bases sitting between them. Germline V CDR1 and CDR2: MDHEN, SYDVKM. This CDR3 is 14 amino acids long. The CDR3 bases are TGTGCCAGCAGTTTAAGCACAGCATTAAGCGAAGCTTTCTTT. This codes for CASSLSTALSEAFF.

This clone occurred a few times. The V gene is TRBV2, the J gene TRBJ2-1; 7 bases align to TRBD2. V lost 3 bases and J lost 8; bases outside the gene matches: 7. CDR1 is SNHLY and CDR2 is FYNNEI in the germline V gene. The CDR3 runs to 14 residues. This CDR3 reads CASSDEGGPYEQFF. CDR3 bases: TGTGCCAGCAGTGATGAGGGAGGGCCTTATGAGCAGTTCTTC.

This chain joins TRBV5-4 and TRBJ2-7; the D call may be TRBD1 or TRBD2 (5 bases each). V shed 4 bases and J shed 5 bases, with 16 bases lying between them. The CDR3 extends over 14 amino acids. Germline V gene lookup returns CDR1 SGHNT and CDR2 YYREEE (reference sequence). CDR3 amino acids: CASSPRDGANEQYF. The CDR3, as DNA: TGTGCCAGCAGCCCCCGGGACGGCGCTAACGAGCAGTACTTC. Complete variable domain (other parts from reference TRBV5-4 and TRBJ2-7): ETGVTQSPTHLIKTRGQQVTLRCSSQSGHNTVSWYQQALGQGPQFIFQYYREEENGRGNFPPRFSGLQFPNYSSELNVNALELDDSALYLCASSPRDGANEQYFGPGTRLTVT.

The rearrangement uses TRBV6-6 and TRBJ2-4, with 8 bases fitting TRBD1. Unmatched junction bases numbered 5, after V lost 11 bases and J lost 2 bases. CDR3 length: 13 residues. The germline V gene encodes CDR1 MNHNY and CDR2 SVGAGI (reference sequence). CDR3 in amino acids: CAGGQGPKNIQYF. The CDR3 DNA sequence: TGTGCCGGTGGACAGGGCCCCAAAAACATTCAGTACTTC.

The chain employs TRBV5-1 and TRBJ1-1; unclear D gene. Trimming stripped 5 bases from V and 0 bases from J, with 5 bases between. This CDR3 contains 12 residues. Germline-derived CDR1 and CDR2 are SGHRS and YFSETQ. The CDR3 nucleotides read TGCGCCAGCAGAGATATGAACACTGAAGCTTTCTTT. This translates into CASRDMNTEAFF.

The chain employs TRBV10-3 and TRBJ2-7, with 8 bases matching TRBD1. The ends lost 3 bases at V and 2 bases at J; junction bases unmatched: 6. Looked up from germline, CDR1 is ENHRY and CDR2 is SYGVKD. The CDR3 is 15 residues long. CDR3 sequence (DNA): TGTGCCATCAGTGACGGACAGGGTATCGCCTACGAGCAGTACTTC. This translates into CAISDGQGIAYEQYF.

The rearrangement uses TRBV5-6 and TRBJ1-1, with D maybe TRBD1 (6 bases). This CDR3 has 15 residues. Trimming took 0 bases from V and 5 from J, leaving 14 bases between them. The germline V gene has CDR1 SGHDT and CDR2 YYEEEE. The CDR3 region has the DNA TGTGCCAGCAGCTTGGAAAGAAGGGGGTTTACTGAAGCTTTCTTT. Its translation is CASSLERRGFTEAFF.

The rearrangement links TRBV14 to TRBJ2-1; possibly TRBD2 for D (6 bases). The CDR3 covers 13 residues. Germline V CDR1 and CDR2: SGHDN, FVKESK. The germline V and J ends were trimmed by 1 base and 5 bases, with 6 bases remaining between them. This chain's CDR3 is CASSQGGNNEQFF. CDR3 sequence (DNA): TGTGCCAGCAGCCAAGGCGGGAACAATGAGCAGTTCTTC.